The 17 T cell receptor beta chains reported below all come from one sample, sequenced in a study of blood T cell repertoires in COVID-19. TCRdb's copy holds only in-frame clones and misses some; the assay was immunoSEQ multiplex PCR. The table has 150,000 to 200,000 clones, 90% seen once. Sequencing input: peripheral blood. The source of these receptors is a man aged 50-59 years with acute or convalescent COVID-19.

V and J are TRBV24-1 and TRBJ2-3, with 11 bases fitting TRBD2. Germline V gene data show CDR1 as KGHDR and CDR2 as SFDVKD. Losses at the gene ends were 3 bases for V and 3 bases for J; bases not matched to a gene: 7. The CDR3 covers 17 residues. CDR3 loop: CATSDLLAGEDTDTQYF. Written as DNA, the CDR3 is TGTGCCACCAGTGATCTACTAGCGGGGGAGGATACAGATACGCAGTATTTT.

The sample holds one count of this clone. The genes are TRBV7-9 and TRBJ1-6; 9 bases agree with TRBD1. The CDR3 is 17 amino acids. Germline CDR1 SEHNR, CDR2 FQNEAQ (reference sequence). Trimming cost V 5 bases and J 3 bases; bases outside gene matches: 8. As DNA, the CDR3 is TGTGCCAGCAGCCCACGACAGGGGGACTACTATAATTCACCCCTCCACTTT. Amino acid sequence: CASSPRQGDYYNSPLHF.

Here the CDR3 DNA reads TGTGCCAGCAGTCCCTTGACAGACACCGGGGAGCTGTTTTTT. Translating gives CASSPLTDTGELFF. This chain connects TRBV27 to TRBJ2-2; TRBD1 might be the D (5 bases). The ends were cut back, 5 bases at V and 3 bases at J, with 10 bases in the middle. The CDR3 loop spans 14 amino acids. Germline V gene sequence: CDR1 MNHEY, CDR2 SMNVEV (reference sequence).

The chain links TRBV11-2 to TRBJ2-1; 11 nucleotides align to TRBD2. Germline-derived CDR1 and CDR2 are SGHAT and FQNNGV. Trimming at V came to 0 bases and at J to 0 bases, leaving 7 bases not matched to a gene. There are 19 residues in the CDR3. The CDR3 spells CASSLDRLAGRSSYNEQFF. CDR3 DNA sequence: TGTGCCAGCAGCTTAGATCGACTAGCGGGGAGATCCTCCTACAATGAGCAGTTCTTC.

The chain recombines TRBV29-1 with TRBJ1-4; D is possibly TRBD1 (6 bases). The CDR3 extends over 13 amino acids. V gave up 6 bases and J gave up 8 bases, with 16 bases separating them. CDR1 is SQVTM and CDR2 is ANQGSEA in the germline V gene. CDR3 in DNA: TGCAGCGTCCTCCGGCCAGGGGCAGAAAAACTGTTTTTT. Encoded protein: CSVLRPGAEKLFF.

This clone was seen just once. The chain recombines TRBV28 with TRBJ1-5; maybe TRBD1 (5 bases). Germline CDR1 is MDHEN and CDR2 is SYDVKM. The CDR3 runs 15 residues. V gave up 3 bases and J gave up 3 bases, with 12 bases separating them. CDR3 coding DNA: TGTGCCAGCAGTTTGACCCAGGGCTTCAATCAGCCCCAGCATTTT. This translates into CASSLTQGFNQPQHF.

V and J are TRBV25-1 and TRBJ1-2, with D possibly TRBD1 on 5 matching bases. Germline CDR1 is MGHDK and CDR2 is SYGVNS. Trimming shortened V by 2 bases and J by 4 bases, and 11 bases separated the two germline ends. CDR3 size: 14 residues. CDR3 sequence: CASSEVREGYGYTF. The DNA of the CDR3 is TGTGCCAGCAGTGAAGTCAGGGAGGGCTATGGCTACACCTTC.

The chain recombines TRBV7-9 with TRBJ1-2, with D perhaps TRBD1 (5 bases). Trimming took off 6 bases at V and 6 bases at J, with 23 bases between the two ends. CDR1 and CDR2 from the germline V gene are SEHNR and FQNEAQ (reference sequence). The CDR3 contains 16 residues. CDR3 sequence (DNA): TGTGCCAGCAGTCGAGCCGGGACTTCCTTTCGCGATGGCTACACCTTC. This translates into CASSRAGTSFRDGYTF.

This chain joins TRBV7-9 and TRBJ2-7; D might be TRBD1 (6 bases). Germline V gene data show CDR1 as SEHNR and CDR2 as FQNEAQ (reference sequence). The CDR3 loop spans 14 amino acids. Trimming removed 5 bases at V and 3 bases at J, with 14 bases between. CDR3 in amino acids: CASSRTGNGYEQYF. The CDR3 DNA is TGTGCCAGCAGCCGCACAGGGAACGGCTACGAGCAGTACTTC. Full variable domain (remainder filled in from reference TRBV7-9 and TRBJ2-7): DTGVSQNPRHKITKRGQNVTFRCDPISEHNRLYWYRQTLGQGPEFLTYFQNEAQLEKSRLLSDRFSAERPKGSFSTLEIQRTEQGDSAMYLCASSRTGNGYEQYFGPGTRLTVT.

The chain joins TRBV15 to TRBJ1-2, with D unresolved. The CDR3 consists of 18 residues. Looked up from germline, CDR1 is LNHNV and CDR2 is YYDKDF (reference sequence). Trimming stripped 3 bases from V and 0 bases from J, with 20 bases between. As DNA, the CDR3 is TGTGCCACCAGCAGGGAGAAGGCCTTGGGTCATCCTAACTATGGCTACACCTTC. Encoded protein: CATSREKALGHPNYGYTF.

The chain is built from TRBV3-1 (or the pseudogene TRBV3-2) and TRBJ2-7; no clear D. Germline V gene data show CDR1 as LGHDT and CDR2 as YNNKEL (reference sequence). The CDR3 is 14 amino acids. The V end lost 3 bases, the J end lost 0 bases, and 9 bases lay between the germline ends. The CDR3 loop reads CASSQLEDSYEQYF. Written as DNA, the CDR3 is TGTGCCAGCAGCCAGCTAGAAGACTCCTACGAGCAGTACTTC.

This sequence joins TRBV6-5 and TRBJ1-5; D unclear. CDR1 MNHEY and CDR2 SVGAGI come from the germline V gene. The CDR3 has 13 residues. V was pared by 2 bases and J by 4 bases, with 6 bases between. CDR3 nucleotide sequence: TGTGCCAGCAGTTACCGGGGAAATCAGCCCCAGCATTTT. Its protein is CASSYRGNQPQHF.

The DNA of the CDR3 is TGCGCCAGCAGTTCGTCCGGGACAGGGGGCGATGGCTACACCTTC. It yields the protein CASSSSGTGGDGYTF. The chain joins TRBV4-3 to TRBJ1-2; 12 nucleotides agree with TRBD1. After removal of 6 bases from V and 6 bases from J, the junction contained 8 bases not matched to a gene. CDR1 is LGHNA, CDR2 YSLEER, per germline. The CDR3 runs to 15 residues.

V is TRBV27 and J is TRBJ2-1; 12 nucleotides match TRBD2. This CDR3 spans 14 amino acids. V shed 7 bases, J shed 7 bases, and the junction held 5 bases outside the gene matches. The germline CDR1 and CDR2 sequences are MNHEY and SMNVEV (reference sequence). This chain's CDR3 is CASNVLAGGNEQFF. The CDR3 nucleotides are TGTGCCAGCAATGTACTAGCGGGAGGTAATGAGCAGTTCTTC.

The chain combines TRBV6-5 with TRBJ2-7; 8 bases match TRBD2. From germline, CDR1 is MNHEY and CDR2 SVGAGI. This CDR3 comprises 13 residues. The V and J ends lost 6 bases and 7 bases, in that order; junction bases with no gene match: 8. CDR3 sequence (DNA): TGTGCCAGCAGCCCCGGGAGGGCTTGGGAGCAGTACTTC. Translated: CASSPGRAWEQYF.

The chain uses TRBV7-6 and TRBJ2-2; the match to TRBD1 covers 8 bases. The V and J ends lost 5 bases and 5 bases, in that order; junction bases with no gene match: 10. This CDR3 is 16 amino acids long. Germline V gene sequence: CDR1 SGHVS, CDR2 FNYEAQ. CDR3 protein: CASSKTGGVRTGELFF. The CDR3 nucleotides are TGTGCCAGCAGCAAAACAGGGGGAGTTAGGACCGGGGAGCTGTTTTTT.

J is TRBJ2-3 and V is TRBV19; D is undetermined. Germline CDR1 reads LNHDA; CDR2 reads SQIVND (reference sequence). Trimming removed 6 bases from V and 2 bases from J, with 9 bases in between. The CDR3 totals 13 residues. The CDR3 loop is CASRTSNTDTQYF. CDR3 coding DNA: TGTGCCAGTAGGACATCTAACACAGATACGCAGTATTTT.